This T cell receptor beta chain was sequenced for a study of metastatic and nonmetastatic thyroid tumors (dated by TCRdb to between 2020 and 2021). The study in broad terms: Repertoires were compared across peripheral blood and tumor or nodule tissue samples from malignant and benign thyroid patients. Findings and caveats that apply to the study as a whole: In both blood and tumor samples, TCR beta diversity was reported to be significantly higher in malignant tumors than in benign nodules.

Before undergoing thyroid surgery, none of the patients had been given any kind of treatment. Using T-cell receptor beta sequencing, the study looked back at clinical samples from patients collected from about 2011 to 2018. Library prep was done by PCR. Sequencing was performed on an Illumina HiSeq 4000. High-throughput sequencing was used to profile the CDR3 region of the TCR beta-chain in every patient. Regarding the original processing steps: A classifier to discriminate distant-metastatic papillary thyroid cancer patients was built from CDR3 differences across clinicopathological groups. The Shannon index was used to assess repertoire diversity, and the Morisita-Horn index was used to assess tumor-blood repertoire similarity. The public reads were quality trimmed at Q25 with fastp and then assembled into clones with MiXCR by TCRdb, keeping productive beta chains. TCRdb's processing, not the authors', yielded these V and J calls. This sample holds tens of thousands of clones; approximately 25% were observed only once. The ten largest account for about 10% of the sample.

Based on the germline V gene, the CDR1 and CDR2 sequences are SGHRS and YFSETQ. From V the trimming removes 4 bases and from J it removes 7 bases, while the gene matches leave 9 bases of the junction unaccounted for. CDR3 length: 16 amino acids, cysteine to phenylalanine. CDR3 DNA is the only sequence kept; it has 48 bases, read in frame from the first base. This clone was counted ten times or more. It has no known antigen specificity. Base qualities were left out, and no much larger clone turns up one base away. Sequenced: blood. The sequence links TRBV5-1 to TRBJ2-1; 12 central bases correspond to TRBD2. The TCR was taken from a female donor with papillary thyroid cancer or a benign thyroid nodule (not recorded which). Some clones in this sample may be carry-over from other donors' samples. Here the CDR3 is given as CASSLTLAGGPNEQFF. The nucleotide sequence reads TGCGCCAGCAGCCTAACCCTAGCGGGAGGGCCGAATGAGCAGTTCTTC.